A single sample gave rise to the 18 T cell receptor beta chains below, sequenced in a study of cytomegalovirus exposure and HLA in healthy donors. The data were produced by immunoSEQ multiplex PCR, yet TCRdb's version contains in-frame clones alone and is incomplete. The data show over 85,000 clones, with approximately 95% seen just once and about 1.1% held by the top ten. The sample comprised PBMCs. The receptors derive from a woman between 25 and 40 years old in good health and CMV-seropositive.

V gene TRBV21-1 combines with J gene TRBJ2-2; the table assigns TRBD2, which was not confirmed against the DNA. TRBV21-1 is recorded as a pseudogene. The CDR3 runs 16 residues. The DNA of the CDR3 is TGTGCCAGCAGCAATCGGCGGTGGAGGGTCACCGGGGAGCTGTTTTTT. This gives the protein CASSNRRWRVTGELFF.

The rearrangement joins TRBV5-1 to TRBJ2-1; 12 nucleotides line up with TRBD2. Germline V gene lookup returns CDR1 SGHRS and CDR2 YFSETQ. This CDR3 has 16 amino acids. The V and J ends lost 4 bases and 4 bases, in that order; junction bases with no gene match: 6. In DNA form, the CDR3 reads TGCGCCAGCAGCCTCGTAACTAGCGGGAGGTACAATGAGCAGTTCTTC. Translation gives CASSLVTSGRYNEQFF.

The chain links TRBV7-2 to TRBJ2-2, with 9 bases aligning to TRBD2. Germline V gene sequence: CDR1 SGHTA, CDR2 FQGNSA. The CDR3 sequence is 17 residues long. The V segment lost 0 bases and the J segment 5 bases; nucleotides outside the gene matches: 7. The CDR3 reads CASSLAVGLAGTGELFF. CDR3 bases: TGTGCCAGCAGCTTAGCGGTGGGGCTAGCGGGAACCGGGGAGCTGTTTTTT.

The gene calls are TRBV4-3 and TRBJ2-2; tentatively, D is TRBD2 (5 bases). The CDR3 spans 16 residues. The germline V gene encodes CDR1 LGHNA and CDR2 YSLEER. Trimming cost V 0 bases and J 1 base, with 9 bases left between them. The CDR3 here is CASSQEGRENTGELFF. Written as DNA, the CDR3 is TGCGCCAGCAGCCAAGAAGGACGGGAGAACACCGGGGAGCTGTTTTTT.

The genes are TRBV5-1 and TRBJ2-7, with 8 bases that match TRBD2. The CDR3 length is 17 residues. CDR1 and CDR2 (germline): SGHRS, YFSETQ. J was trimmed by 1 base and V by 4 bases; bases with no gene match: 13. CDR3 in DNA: TGCGCCAGCAGCCCGGGCGTTAGGTCTAGCGGGTCCTACGAGCAGTACTTC. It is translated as CASSPGVRSSGSYEQYF.

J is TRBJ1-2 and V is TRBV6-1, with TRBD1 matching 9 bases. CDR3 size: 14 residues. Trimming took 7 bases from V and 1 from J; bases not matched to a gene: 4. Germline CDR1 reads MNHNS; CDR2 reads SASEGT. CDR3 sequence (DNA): TGTGCCAGCATACAGGGGGCCATTAACTATGGCTACACCTTC. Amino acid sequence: CASIQGAINYGYTF.

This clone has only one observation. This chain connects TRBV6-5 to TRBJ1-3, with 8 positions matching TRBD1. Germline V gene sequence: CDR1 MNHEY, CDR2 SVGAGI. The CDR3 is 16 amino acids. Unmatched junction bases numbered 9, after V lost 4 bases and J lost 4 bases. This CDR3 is CASSLRAGGIGNTIYF. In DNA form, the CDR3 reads TGTGCCAGCAGTTTGAGGGCAGGGGGCATCGGAAACACCATATATTTT.

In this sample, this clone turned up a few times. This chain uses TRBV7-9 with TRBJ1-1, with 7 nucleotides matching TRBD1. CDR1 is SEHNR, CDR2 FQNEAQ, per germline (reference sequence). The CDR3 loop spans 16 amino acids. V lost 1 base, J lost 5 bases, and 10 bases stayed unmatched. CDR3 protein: CASSLGPRGAGTEAFF. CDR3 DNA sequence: TGTGCCAGCAGCTTAGGGCCCAGGGGGGCTGGGACTGAAGCTTTCTTT.

The CDR3 reads CASSSVWREAYEQYF. The CDR3 nucleotides read TGTGCCAGCAGCTCGGTCTGGCGGGAGGCGTACGAGCAGTACTTC. This chain connects TRBV28 to TRBJ2-7; TRBD2 matches 8 bases. Losses at the gene ends were 6 bases for V and 4 bases for J; bases not matched to a gene: 11. CDR3 length: 15 amino acids. Germline V gene lookup returns CDR1 MDHEN and CDR2 SYDVKM.

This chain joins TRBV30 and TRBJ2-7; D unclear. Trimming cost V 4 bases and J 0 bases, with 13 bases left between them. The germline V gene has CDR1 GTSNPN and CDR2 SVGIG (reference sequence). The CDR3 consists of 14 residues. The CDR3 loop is CAWTAGHSSYEQYF. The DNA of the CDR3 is TGTGCCTGGACTGCTGGGCATAGCTCCTACGAGCAGTACTTC. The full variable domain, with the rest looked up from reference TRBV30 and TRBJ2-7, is SQTIHQWPATLVQPVGSPLSLECTVEGTSNPNLYWYRQAAGRGLQLLFYSVGIGQISSEVPQNLSASRPQDRQFILSSKKLLLSDSGFYLCAWTAGHSSYEQYFGPGTRLTVT.

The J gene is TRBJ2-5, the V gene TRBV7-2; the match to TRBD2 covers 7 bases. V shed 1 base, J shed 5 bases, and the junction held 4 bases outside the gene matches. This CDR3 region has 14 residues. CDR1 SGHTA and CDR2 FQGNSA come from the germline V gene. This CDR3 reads CASSLGIGGETQYF. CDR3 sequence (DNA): TGTGCCAGCAGCTTAGGGATCGGGGGGGAGACCCAGTACTTC.

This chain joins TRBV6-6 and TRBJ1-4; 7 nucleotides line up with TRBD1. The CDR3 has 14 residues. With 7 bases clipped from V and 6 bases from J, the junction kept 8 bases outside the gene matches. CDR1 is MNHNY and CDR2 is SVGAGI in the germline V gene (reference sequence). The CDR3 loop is CASNLQGQDEKLFF. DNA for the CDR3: TGTGCCAGCAACTTACAGGGGCAAGATGAAAAACTGTTTTTT.

The CDR3 is CASSIRGEASYEQYF. The CDR3 DNA sequence: TGTGCCAGTAGTATTAGGGGCGAGGCAAGCTACGAGCAGTACTTC. The V gene is TRBV19, the J gene TRBJ2-7; a possible D gene is TRBD1 (5 bases). The V end was cut by 3 bases, the J end by 3 bases, with 15 bases between. The CDR3 totals 15 residues. Germline lookup yields CDR1 LNHDA and CDR2 SQIVND (reference sequence). The complete variable domain, with remaining parts taken from reference TRBV19 and TRBJ2-7, reads DGGITQSPKYLFRKEGQNVTLSCEQNLNHDAMYWYRQDPGQGLRLIYYSQIVNDFQKGDIAEGYSVSREKKESFPLTVTSAQKNPTAFYLCASSIRGEASYEQYFGPGTRLTVT.

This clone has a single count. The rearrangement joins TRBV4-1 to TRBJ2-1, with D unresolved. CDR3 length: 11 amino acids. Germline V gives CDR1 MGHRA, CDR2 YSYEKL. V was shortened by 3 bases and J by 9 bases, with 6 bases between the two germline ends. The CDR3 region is CASSHSGEQFF. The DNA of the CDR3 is TGCGCCAGCAGCCATTCGGGTGAGCAGTTCTTC.

The CDR3 nucleotides read TGTGCCAGCAGTTTATCGGTGGGGGGGAGCACTGAAGCTTTCTTT. Translation gives CASSLSVGGSTEAFF. The chain links TRBV27 to TRBJ1-1, with a weak D call TRBD1 (5 bases). Per germline, CDR1 MNHEY and CDR2 SMNVEV (reference sequence). CDR3 size: 15 residues. V was pared by 0 bases and J by 4 bases, with 12 bases between.

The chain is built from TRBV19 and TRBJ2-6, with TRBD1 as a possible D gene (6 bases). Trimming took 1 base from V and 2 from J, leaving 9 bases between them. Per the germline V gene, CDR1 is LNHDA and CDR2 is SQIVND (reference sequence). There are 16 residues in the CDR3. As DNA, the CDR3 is TGTGCCAGTAGTATAGGAGAGGGGGCTGGGGCCAACGTCCTGACTTTC. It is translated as CASSIGEGAGANVLTF.

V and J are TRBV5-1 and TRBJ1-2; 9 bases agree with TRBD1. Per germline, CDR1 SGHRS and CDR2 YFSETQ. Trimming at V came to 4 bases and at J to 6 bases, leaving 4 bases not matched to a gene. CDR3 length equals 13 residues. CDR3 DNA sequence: TGCGCCAGCAGCACCGGGACAGGGAATGGCTACACCTTC. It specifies CASSTGTGNGYTF.

Here the CDR3 reads CASSLRVPPNYGYTF. The CDR3 DNA reads as TGTGCCAGCAGCTTGAGGGTTCCGCCAAACTATGGCTACACCTTC. The genes are TRBV7-8 and TRBJ1-2; D unclear. Trimming stripped 3 bases from V and 2 bases from J, with 13 bases between. CDR3 size: 15 residues. Germline V gene data show CDR1 as SGHVS and CDR2 as FQNEAQ. Full variable domain (outside the CDR3, taken from reference TRBV7-8 and TRBJ1-2): GAGVSQSPRYKVAKRGQDVALRCDPISGHVSLFWYQQALGQGPEFLTYFQNEAQLDKSGLPSDRFFAERPEGSVSTLKIQRTQQEDSAVYLCASSLRVPPNYGYTFGSGTRLTVV.